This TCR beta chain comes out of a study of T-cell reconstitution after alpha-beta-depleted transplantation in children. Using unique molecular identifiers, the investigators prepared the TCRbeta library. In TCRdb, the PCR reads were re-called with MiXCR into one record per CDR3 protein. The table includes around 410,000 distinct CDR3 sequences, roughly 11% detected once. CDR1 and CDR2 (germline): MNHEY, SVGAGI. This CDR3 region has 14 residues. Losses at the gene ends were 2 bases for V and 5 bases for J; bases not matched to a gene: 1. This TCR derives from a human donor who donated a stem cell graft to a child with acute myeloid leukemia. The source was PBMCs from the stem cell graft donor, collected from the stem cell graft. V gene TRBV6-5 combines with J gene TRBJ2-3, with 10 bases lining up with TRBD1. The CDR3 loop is CASSYGQGGDTQYF. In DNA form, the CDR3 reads TGTGCCAGCAGTTACGGACAGGGGGGAGATACGCAGTATTTT.